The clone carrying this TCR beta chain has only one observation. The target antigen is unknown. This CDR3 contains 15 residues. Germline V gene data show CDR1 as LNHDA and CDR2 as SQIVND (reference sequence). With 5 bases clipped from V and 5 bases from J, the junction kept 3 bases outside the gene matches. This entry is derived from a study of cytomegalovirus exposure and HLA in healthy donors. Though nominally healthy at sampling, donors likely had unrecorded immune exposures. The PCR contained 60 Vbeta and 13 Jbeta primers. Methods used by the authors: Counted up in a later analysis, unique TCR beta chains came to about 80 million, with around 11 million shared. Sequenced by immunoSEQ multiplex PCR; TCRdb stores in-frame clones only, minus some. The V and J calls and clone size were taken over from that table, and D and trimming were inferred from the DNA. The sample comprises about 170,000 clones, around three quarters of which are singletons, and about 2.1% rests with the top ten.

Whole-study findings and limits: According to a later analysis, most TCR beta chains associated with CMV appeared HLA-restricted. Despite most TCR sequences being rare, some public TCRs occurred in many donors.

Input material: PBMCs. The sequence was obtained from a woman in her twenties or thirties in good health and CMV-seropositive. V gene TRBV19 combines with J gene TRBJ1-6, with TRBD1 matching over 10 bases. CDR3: CASSVGTGDNSPLHF. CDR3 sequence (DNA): TGTGCCAGTAGTGTCGGGACAGGGGATAATTCACCCCTCCACTTT.